Shown below are 32 T cell receptor beta chains from a single sample sequenced in a study of cytomegalovirus exposure and HLA in healthy donors. The PCR used 60 Vbeta and 13 Jbeta primers. Data came from immunoSEQ multiplex PCR; TCRdb stores just in-frame clones and leaves some out. The sample has about 130,000 clones, roughly 10% seen once. The specimen was PBMCs. These receptors were obtained from a man over 45 in good health and CMV-seronegative.

This clone showed up just a few times. The rearrangement joins TRBV6-5 to TRBJ2-3, with D perhaps TRBD2 (6 bases). The CDR3 totals 15 residues. CDR1 is MNHEY, CDR2 SVGAGI, per germline. V lost 2 bases and J 4 bases, leaving 13 bases between the germline ends. The DNA for the CDR3 is TGTGCCAGCAGTTACAATCGGGGGACTCCAGATACGCAGTATTTT. It is translated as CASSYNRGTPDTQYF.

The J gene is TRBJ1-1, the V gene TRBV6-5; D remains ambiguous. Trimming took 6 bases from V and 0 from J, leaving 8 bases between them. The germline CDR1 and CDR2 sequences are MNHEY and SVGAGI. The CDR3 consists of 13 residues. CDR3: CASSRGMNTEAFF. The CDR3 region has the DNA TGTGCCAGCAGCCGGGGAATGAACACTGAAGCTTTCTTT.

This clone was picked up a small number of times. The chain recombines TRBV30 with TRBJ1-1; D gene ambiguous. V was pared by 0 bases and J by 4 bases, with 9 bases between. The CDR3 covers 13 residues. In germline, CDR1 is GTSNPN, CDR2 SVGIG (reference sequence). Here the CDR3 DNA reads TGTGCCTGGAGTGTACTGGCGGGCACTGAAGCTTTCTTT. Encoded protein: CAWSVLAGTEAFF.

There are a few counts of this clone. The chain joins TRBV29-1 to TRBJ1-1, with 7 bases lining up with TRBD1. Per the germline V gene, CDR1 is SQVTM and CDR2 is ANQGSEA. The CDR3 length is 14 residues. The V and J ends lost 4 bases and 6 bases, in that order; junction bases with no gene match: 11. CDR3 protein: CSVVRDRGMAEAFF. In DNA, the CDR3 is TGCAGCGTTGTCCGGGACAGAGGGATGGCTGAAGCTTTCTTT.

In this sample, this clone turned up a few times. The chain carries TRBV7-9 and TRBJ2-3; D not resolved. The germline V gene has CDR1 SEHNR and CDR2 FQNEAQ (reference sequence). V was trimmed by 2 bases and J by 4 bases, leaving 10 bases between them. The CDR3 contains 14 residues. CDR3 sequence reads: CASSLTRGPDTQYF. The CDR3 nucleotides read TGTGCCAGCAGCTTAACGAGAGGCCCAGATACGCAGTATTTT.

This clone has a handful of counts. The CDR3 loop is CASSDRGRGSTEAFF. CDR3 sequence (DNA): TGTGCCAGCAGTGACCGGGGGCGCGGGAGCACTGAAGCTTTCTTT. The rearrangement links TRBV27 to TRBJ1-1; possibly TRBD1 for D (6 bases). Germline values: CDR1 MNHEY, CDR2 SMNVEV (reference sequence). The CDR3 is made up of 15 amino acids. Trimming cost V 5 bases and J 4 bases, with 17 bases left between them.

Many counts were recorded for this clone. This chain joins TRBV6-1 and TRBJ1-1, with 7 positions matching TRBD1. Trimming removed 2 bases from V and 6 bases from J; junction bases left unmatched: 6. Per the germline V gene, CDR1 is MNHNS and CDR2 is SASEGT. The CDR3 extends over 14 amino acids. CDR3 amino acids: CASSERQGGAEAFF. CDR3 nucleotide sequence: TGTGCCAGCAGTGAAAGACAGGGAGGCGCTGAAGCTTTCTTT.

Only one count was recorded for this clone. The sample holds other DNA sequences that translate to the same CDR3. This CDR3 is CAWSVRLVLPNEQFF. The CDR3, as DNA: TGTGCCTGGAGTGTACGACTCGTACTGCCCAATGAGCAGTTCTTC. The chain joins TRBV30 to TRBJ2-1, with D uncertain. The CDR3 extends over 15 amino acids. Germline-derived CDR1 and CDR2 are GTSNPN and SVGIG (reference sequence). Between the trimmed V and J ends, which lost 0 bases and 6 bases, there was a span of 15 bases. The variable domain in full, with the rest retrieved from reference TRBV30 and TRBJ2-1, is SQTIHQWPATLVQPVGSPLSLECTVEGTSNPNLYWYRQAAGRGLQLLFYSVGIGQISSEVPQNLSASRPQDRQFILSSKKLLLSDSGFYLCAWSVRLVLPNEQFFGPGTRLTVL.

The chain links TRBV18 to TRBJ1-5; 7 nucleotides agree with TRBD1. J gave up 4 bases and V 6 bases, and 6 bases lay outside the gene matches. The germline gives CDR1 KGHSH, CDR2 LQKENI. The CDR3 runs to 14 residues. The DNA of the CDR3 is TGTGCCAGCTCCGCGGCGGACAGGAATCAGCCCCAGCATTTT. Its protein product is CASSAADRNQPQHF. Looking up the rest from reference TRBV18 and TRBJ1-5 gives the full variable domain: NAGVMQNPRHLVRRRGQEARLRCSPMKGHSHVYWYRQLPEEGLKFMVYLQKENIIDESGMPKERFSAEFPKEGPSILRIQQVVRGDSAAYFCASSAADRNQPQHFGDGTRLSIL.

The chain has TRBV29-1 and TRBJ2-3, with TRBD2 identical over 11 bases. The CDR3 consists of 14 residues. J lost 2 bases, V lost 4 bases, and 2 bases had no gene match. Germline CDR1 reads SQVTM; CDR2 reads ANQGSEA. In nucleotides, the CDR3 is TGCAGCGTTGCGACTAGCGGGGCCACAGATACGCAGTATTTT. It specifies CSVATSGATDTQYF.

This chain connects TRBV28 to TRBJ1-5; possible D gene TRBD1, 6 bases. Trimming took off 6 bases at V and 2 bases at J, with 14 bases between the two ends. CDR1 and CDR2 from the germline V gene are MDHEN and SYDVKM. CDR3 length: 15 residues. CDR3 nucleotide sequence: TGTGCCAGCAGCTTCAGGGGAGAAGGCAATCAGCCCCAGCATTTT. It yields the protein CASSFRGEGNQPQHF.

The rearrangement links TRBV20-1 to TRBJ1-1; D possibly corresponds to TRBD1 (5 bases). The V gene's germline CDR1 is DFQATT and CDR2 SNEGSKA (reference sequence). With 3 bases removed from V and 7 bases from J, the gap between germline ends came to 9 bases. This CDR3 is 11 amino acids long. CDR3 coding DNA: TGCAGTGCTAGCGGAGGGGTTGAAGCTTTCTTT. Encoded protein: CSASGGVEAFF.

The DNA of the CDR3 is TGTGCCTGGAAGGGGGAAGAGACCCAGTACTTC. Its protein is CAWKGEETQYF. J is TRBJ2-5 and V is TRBV30; the D gene is possibly TRBD1 (6 bases). The V end lost 4 bases, the J end lost 3 bases, and 6 bases lay between the germline ends. Per germline, CDR1 GTSNPN and CDR2 SVGIG (reference sequence). The CDR3 runs to 11 residues.

This clone was seen only a few times. This chain connects TRBV27 to TRBJ1-4; a possible D gene is TRBD1 (5 bases). CDR3 length: 17 residues. The V end lost 5 bases, the J end lost 0 bases, and 16 bases lay between the germline ends. CDR1 is MNHEY, CDR2 SMNVEV, per germline (reference sequence). CDR3 region: CASSPLTGPTTNEKLFF. The CDR3 DNA is TGTGCCAGCAGTCCCCTAACAGGACCAACAACTAATGAAAAACTGTTTTTT.

This clone has only a few counts. The chain joins TRBV27 to TRBJ1-5; tentative D call: TRBD1 (5 bases). The CDR3 loop spans 16 amino acids. The V and J ends lost 5 bases and 3 bases respectively, with 17 bases between them. Germline-derived CDR1 and CDR2 are MNHEY and SMNVEV (reference sequence). CDR3 sequence: CASSPRRGDYNQPQHF. CDR3 nucleotide sequence: TGTGCCAGCAGTCCCCGGCGCGGGGACTACAATCAGCCCCAGCATTTT.

This clone was found a few times. Other nucleotide sequences from this sample produce the same CDR3. This chain uses TRBV9 with TRBJ2-7; the match to TRBD2 covers 12 bases. Trimming removed 0 bases from V and 2 bases from J; junction bases left unmatched: 0. This CDR3 has 15 amino acids. The germline gives CDR1 SGDLS, CDR2 YYNGEE. The CDR3 bases are TGTGCCAGCAGCGTAGGGACTAGCGGGACCTACGAGCAGTACTTC. Translating it yields CASSVGTSGTYEQYF.

This clone was detected only a few times. The chain is built from TRBV7-9 and TRBJ2-3; 7 nucleotides align to TRBD2. The CDR3 runs 16 residues. With V trimmed by 4 bases and J by 4 bases, 11 bases remained unmatched. Germline CDR1 and CDR2: SEHNR and FQNEAQ (reference sequence). Here the CDR3 reads CASSWGTTRGADTQYF. In DNA, the CDR3 is TGTGCCAGCAGCTGGGGGACTACCCGGGGGGCAGATACGCAGTATTTT.

J is TRBJ1-3 and V is TRBV12-5; possible D gene TRBD1, 5 bases. Germline V gene data show CDR1 as LGHNT and CDR2 as FRNRAP. CDR3 length: 14 residues. Trimming shortened V by 6 bases and J by 4 bases, and 13 bases separated the two germline ends. CDR3 amino acids: CASGRGGIGNTIYF. CDR3 bases: TGTGCTAGTGGCCGCGGGGGTATCGGAAACACCATATATTTT. Using reference TRBV12-5 and TRBJ1-3 for the parts outside the CDR3, the full variable domain is DARVTQTPRHKVTEMGQEVTMRCQPILGHNTVFWYRQTMMQGLELLAYFRNRAPLDDSGMPKDRFSAEMPDATLATLKIQPSEPRDSAVYFCASGRGGIGNTIYFGEGSWLTVV.

This clone has just a few counts. A junction end diverges from the germline sequence, so it may reflect a read error. This chain uses TRBV7-9 with TRBJ1-1, with D perhaps matching TRBD1 (5 bases). Per the germline V gene, CDR1 is SEHNR and CDR2 is FQNEAQ (reference sequence). The CDR3 has 13 residues. CDR3 sequence reads: CASSLGTGLNSVF. The CDR3 coding sequence is TGTGCCAGCAGCTTAGGGACGGGACTGAATTCGGTCTTT.

In this sample, this clone turned up a few times. The chain combines TRBV19 with TRBJ2-7; D might be TRBD2 (6 bases). The CDR3 totals 16 residues. Trimming took 5 bases from V and 2 from J, leaving 19 bases between them. In germline, CDR1 is LNHDA, CDR2 SQIVND (reference sequence). CDR3 region: CASSPWEAGSPYEQYF. In DNA form, the CDR3 reads TGTGCCAGTAGTCCCTGGGAGGCAGGGAGCCCCTACGAGCAGTACTTC.

This clone turned up a few times. The chain has TRBV19 and TRBJ1-5; a possible D gene is TRBD1 (5 bases). With 0 bases removed from V and 4 bases from J, the gap between germline ends came to 10 bases. Germline V gene lookup returns CDR1 LNHDA and CDR2 SQIVND (reference sequence). The CDR3 sequence is 15 residues long. The CDR3 coding sequence is TGTGCCAGTAGTATAGATTGGGCAGGGAATCAGCCCCAGCATTTT. The encoded protein is CASSIDWAGNQPQHF.

The table lists this clone with a few counts. This chain uses TRBV5-1 with TRBJ2-5, with TRBD1 identical over 10 bases. The J call may be incorrect, as the DNA end agrees better with TRBJ2-7. From germline, CDR1 is SGHRS and CDR2 YFSETQ. The CDR3 spans 13 residues. The CDR3 DNA reads as TGCGCCAGCAGCTGGACAGGGGGATACGAGCAGTACTTC. Protein: CASSWTGGYEQYF.

J is TRBJ2-5 and V is TRBV30; D is perhaps TRBD2 (6 bases). Germline V gene lookup returns CDR1 GTSNPN and CDR2 SVGIG (reference sequence). This CDR3 is built from 15 residues. Trimming removed 5 bases from V and 4 bases from J, with 20 bases in between. The CDR3 coding sequence is TGTGCCTGGGGTACCCCATCGGGGGAGAGAGAGACCCAGTACTTC. Translated: CAWGTPSGERETQYF. Looking up the rest from reference TRBV30 and TRBJ2-5 gives the full variable domain: SQTIHQWPATLVQPVGSPLSLECTVEGTSNPNLYWYRQAAGRGLQLLFYSVGIGQISSEVPQNLSASRPQDRQFILSSKKLLLSDSGFYLCAWGTPSGERETQYFGPGTRLLVL.

The table lists this clone with a few counts. V gene TRBV21-1 combines with J gene TRBJ1-5. TRBV21-1 is a pseudogene. CDR3 length equals 13 residues. For the CDR3, the DNA is TGTGCCAGCAGCCCCCGGGGGGATCAGCCCCAGCATTTT. As protein: CASSPRGDQPQHF.

The chain carries TRBV30 and TRBJ1-1; D unclear. The germline V gene encodes CDR1 GTSNPN and CDR2 SVGIG (reference sequence). Trimming left V 0 bases short and J 3 bases short, with 8 bases between. The CDR3 loop spans 13 amino acids. CDR3 sequence: CAWSVFIDTEAFF. The CDR3 bases are TGTGCCTGGAGTGTATTTATAGACACTGAAGCTTTCTTT.

V is TRBV6-1 and J is TRBJ2-5; possible D gene TRBD1, 8 bases. The CDR3 totals 14 residues. From germline, CDR1 is MNHNS and CDR2 SASEGT. V was cut by 5 bases and J by 4 bases, with 14 bases left in between. The CDR3 sequence is CASSPQGGIETQYF. The CDR3 DNA sequence: TGTGCCAGCAGTCCACAGGGGGGGATAGAGACCCAGTACTTC.

This clone was recorded a few times. The V and J genes are TRBV6-5 and TRBJ2-3; 11 nucleotides agree with TRBD1. This CDR3 has 14 residues. V shed 6 bases and J 3 bases; nucleotides not matched to a gene: 2. Per the germline V gene, CDR1 is MNHEY and CDR2 is SVGAGI. The CDR3 loop is CASSRDRGTDTQYF. The CDR3, as DNA: TGTGCCAGCAGCCGGGACAGGGGGACAGATACGCAGTATTTT.

V usage is TRBV6-6 and J usage is TRBJ2-7, with 9 bases that match TRBD2. With V trimmed by 9 bases and J by 7 bases, 7 bases remained unmatched. The CDR3 is made up of 12 amino acids. Germline CDR1 and CDR2: MNHNY and SVGAGI (reference sequence). The CDR3 loop reads CASRGLAREQYF. CDR3 sequence (DNA): TGTGCCAGTCGGGGACTAGCCCGTGAGCAGTACTTC.

The chain has TRBV9 and TRBJ1-1; D is unresolved. Germline V gene data show CDR1 as SGDLS and CDR2 as YYNGEE. CDR3 length: 13 amino acids. Between the trimmed V and J ends, which lost 4 bases and 3 bases, there was a span of 10 bases. CDR3 amino acids: CASSPRGHTEAFF. The CDR3 DNA follows: TGTGCCAGCAGCCCCAGAGGGCACACTGAAGCTTTCTTT.

The J gene is TRBJ2-5, the V gene TRBV19; 7 positions agree with TRBD1. The CDR3 is made up of 14 amino acids. Germline V CDR1 and CDR2: LNHDA, SQIVND (reference sequence). Trimming at V came to 1 base and at J to 4 bases, leaving 3 bases not matched to a gene. For the CDR3, the DNA is TGTGCCAGTAGTATAGGACAGGGAAGAGAGACCCAGTACTTC. Its translation: CASSIGQGRETQYF.

This sequence joins TRBV25-1 and TRBJ2-7; the D gene is possibly TRBD2 (6 bases). V lost 1 base, J lost 3 bases, and 16 bases lay in between. CDR3 length equals 16 residues. Germline V lookup: CDR1 MGHDK, CDR2 SYGVNS. This CDR3 is CASSESIGTHLYEQYF. The CDR3 DNA follows: TGTGCCAGCAGTGAATCTATCGGGACTCATCTCTACGAGCAGTACTTC.

This clone was seen a handful of times. J is TRBJ2-7 and V is TRBV28; weak D call: TRBD1 (6 bases). CDR1 MDHEN and CDR2 SYDVKM come from the germline V gene. Trimming shortened V by 7 bases and J by 0 bases, and 13 bases separated the two germline ends. This CDR3 has 14 amino acids. The CDR3 region has the DNA TGTGCCAGCACCCCAGACAGGACCTCCTACGAGCAGTACTTC. Translating gives CASTPDRTSYEQYF. Full variable domain (remainder filled in from reference TRBV28 and TRBJ2-7): DVKVTQSSRYLVKRTGEKVFLECVQDMDHENMFWYRQDPGLGLRLIYFSYDVKMKEKGDIPEGYSVSREKKERFSLILESASTNQTSMYLCASTPDRTSYEQYFGPGTRLTVT.